The 29 T cell receptor beta chains reported below all come from one sample, sequenced in a study of CD8 T cells in Susac syndrome. The authors reverse transcribed roughly 0.5 to 1 ug RNA with random hexamers. TCRdb recomputed calls from the immunoSEQ multiplex PCR reads with MiXCR, one row per CDR3 protein. The sample records some 200,000 distinct CDR3 sequences, about 93% being singletons. Source material: CD8+ T cells from PBMCs. Source of these receptors: a human donor with multiple sclerosis.

The chain uses TRBV7-9 and TRBJ1-1; D not resolved. CDR1 and CDR2 (germline): SEHNR, FQNEAQ (reference sequence). The CDR3 runs to 13 residues. The V end was cut by 5 bases, the J end by 7 bases, with 14 bases between. Here the CDR3 reads CASSREWHSEAFF. The CDR3 bases are TGTGCCAGCAGCCGTGAGTGGCACAGTGAAGCTTTCTTT.

The J gene is TRBJ2-1, the V gene TRBV12-3 or TRBV12-4; TRBD1 might be the D (7 bases). V lost 8 bases and J 4 bases, leaving 15 bases between the germline ends. The CDR3 covers 14 residues. In DNA, the CDR3 is TGTGCCAGCTCTGGAGGGGGCCGTTACAATGAGCAGTTCTTC. This encodes CASSGGGRYNEQFF.

The CDR3 nucleotides read TGTGCCAGCAGCAACCCCGGGACTAGCGACTCCTACGAGCAGTACTTC. Translated, it gives CASSNPGTSDSYEQYF. The chain couples TRBV5-6 to TRBJ2-7; 10 bases are a match to TRBD2. CDR3 length: 16 amino acids. CDR1 SGHDT and CDR2 YYEEEE come from the germline V gene. Losses at the gene ends were 4 bases for V and 0 bases for J; bases not matched to a gene: 7.

This chain links TRBV7-2 with TRBJ2-7, with 10 bases matching TRBD1. Trimming at V came to 6 bases and at J to 4 bases, leaving 12 bases not matched to a gene. CDR3 length: 16 residues. Germline assignment: CDR1 SGHTA and CDR2 FQGNSA. CDR3: CASSENRDRGLYEQYF. Here the CDR3 DNA reads TGTGCCAGCAGTGAGAACCGGGACAGGGGTTTATACGAGCAGTACTTC.

This chain joins TRBV27 and TRBJ2-1, with 9 positions matching TRBD2. Germline CDR1 is MNHEY and CDR2 is SMNVEV (reference sequence). The CDR3 is 17 residues long. J gave up 3 bases and V 5 bases, and 11 bases lay outside the gene matches. CDR3 sequence (DNA): TGTGCCAGCAGTCCAACGTTAGCGGGAGTTTTCTACAATGAGCAGTTCTTC. Protein product: CASSPTLAGVFYNEQFF.

The chain uses TRBV12-3 or TRBV12-4 and TRBJ2-7; D unclear. V was cut by 1 base and J by 9 bases, with 16 bases left in between. CDR3 length: 14 amino acids. The CDR3, as DNA: TGTGCCAGCAGTTTAGGGGCAGGAGTACGAGTGCAGTACTTC. It encodes CASSLGAGVRVQYF.

The J gene is TRBJ2-1, the V gene TRBV20-1; D unclear. V lost 1 base, J lost 0 bases, and 10 bases lay in between. This CDR3 has 15 residues. Germline CDR1 reads DFQATT; CDR2 reads SNEGSKA (reference sequence). The CDR3 region has the DNA TGCAGTGCTAGAGGGGTTTTCTCCTCCTACAATGAGCAGTTCTTC. This sequence encodes CSARGVFSSYNEQFF.

This rearrangement joins TRBV7-6 to TRBJ2-5; D remains ambiguous. This CDR3 spans 13 amino acids. The V gene's germline CDR1 is SGHVS and CDR2 FNYEAQ. Trimming removed 0 bases from V and 2 bases from J, with 4 bases in between. CDR3 sequence reads: CASSLADQETQYF. CDR3 sequence (DNA): TGTGCCAGCAGCTTAGCTGATCAAGAGACCCAGTACTTC.

This clonotype came up a few times. The chain links TRBV5-5 to TRBJ2-3; D is unresolved. Trimming shortened V by 4 bases and J by 0 bases, and 3 bases separated the two germline ends. The CDR3 consists of 12 residues. Germline V gives CDR1 SGHKS, CDR2 YYEKEE (reference sequence). The CDR3: CASSVSTDTQYF. Here the CDR3 DNA reads TGTGCCAGCAGCGTTAGCACAGATACGCAGTATTTT.

Concerning this clonotype itself: A junction boundary mismatches the germline segment, possibly from a read error. This chain joins TRBV5-1 and TRBJ2-7, with D possibly TRBD1 on 5 matching bases. The CDR3 runs to 14 residues. Germline assignment: CDR1 SGHRS and CDR2 YFSETQ. CDR3 residues: CACSLVPGSYEQYF. CDR3 DNA: TGCGCCTGCAGCTTGGTCCCAGGGTCCTACGAGCAGTACTTC.

This clonotype was seen once. V gene TRBV3-1 combines with J gene TRBJ2-7; D call uncertain. Per the germline V gene, CDR1 is LGHDT and CDR2 is YNNKEL (reference sequence). Trimming left V 3 bases short and J 5 bases short, with 11 bases between. The CDR3 has 13 amino acids. The CDR3 sequence: CASSQVRVNEQYF. CDR3 DNA: TGTGCCAGCAGCCAGGTTAGGGTCAACGAGCAGTACTTC.

The V call is TRBV7-9, the J call TRBJ2-7; TRBD2 matches at 9 bases. The germline V gene has CDR1 SEHNR and CDR2 FQNEAQ (reference sequence). The ends lost 5 bases at V and 3 bases at J; junction bases unmatched: 11. The CDR3 sequence is 16 residues long. CDR3 sequence (DNA): TGTGCCAGCAGCCCCCTCGATAGCGGGAGTATCTACGAGCAGTACTTC. This encodes CASSPLDSGSIYEQYF.

V gene TRBV7-6 combines with J gene TRBJ1-4, with 8 positions matching TRBD1. Germline V CDR1 and CDR2: SGHVS, FNYEAQ. The CDR3 spans 16 residues. Losses at the gene ends were 5 bases for V and 7 bases for J; bases not matched to a gene: 12. The CDR3 protein is CASSALPTGGVEKLFF. In DNA, the CDR3 is TGTGCCAGCAGCGCCCTCCCCACAGGGGGTGTTGAAAAACTGTTTTTT. Variable domain in full (rest from reference TRBV7-6 and TRBJ1-4): GAGVSQSPRYKVTKRGQDVALRCDPISGHVSLYWYRQALGQGPEFLTYFNYEAQQDKSGLPNDRFSAERPEGSISTLTIQRTEQRDSAMYRCASSALPTGGVEKLFFGSGTQLSVL.

This chain joins TRBV20-1 and TRBJ2-5, with D unclear. V was shortened by 0 bases and J by 2 bases, with 10 bases between the two germline ends. CDR3 size: 14 residues. Germline CDR1 reads DFQATT; CDR2 reads SNEGSKA (reference sequence). CDR3 bases: TGCAGTGCTAGAGATCCCCGGCAACAAGAGACCCAGTACTTC. The encoded protein is CSARDPRQQETQYF.

The J gene is TRBJ2-1, the V gene TRBV14, with D perhaps matching TRBD2 (6 bases). V lost 0 bases and J lost 10, with 13 bases in between. The length of the CDR3 is 14 residues. CDR1 and CDR2 from the germline V gene are SGHDN and FVKESK. The CDR3 loop reads CASSQDRDWAEQFF. CDR3 in DNA: TGTGCCAGCAGCCAAGATCGGGACTGGGCGGAGCAGTTCTTC.

The rearrangement joins TRBV5-4 to TRBJ2-5; 7 bases line up with TRBD1. The junction had 5 bases not matched to a gene; V was cut back by 7 bases and J by 5 bases. The CDR3 is 12 amino acids. Germline CDR1 and CDR2: SGHNT and YYREEE (reference sequence). The CDR3 DNA is TGTGCCAGCCACGACAGGGACGAGACCCAGTACTTC. This gives the protein CASHDRDETQYF.

The chain couples TRBV25-1 to TRBJ1-2; D remains unclear. The CDR3 consists of 13 residues. The germline CDR1 and CDR2 sequences are MGHDK and SYGVNS. V gave up 3 bases and J gave up 7 bases, with 12 bases separating them. The CDR3 DNA is TGTGCCAGCAGTGACCCACAATTGGGTGGCTACACCTTC. The encoded protein is CASSDPQLGGYTF.

This sequence joins TRBV7-2 and TRBJ2-6; 11 bases fit TRBD1. Germline CDR1 reads SGHTA; CDR2 reads FQGNSA. This CDR3 comprises 14 residues. The junction had 5 bases not matched to a gene; V was cut back by 10 bases and J by 6 bases. The CDR3 loop reads CATPGQGEANVLTF. The CDR3 nucleotides are TGTGCCACCCCGGGACAGGGGGAGGCCAACGTCCTGACTTTC.

This chain links TRBV5-6 with TRBJ2-1; weak D call: TRBD2 (5 bases). The germline V and J ends were trimmed by 4 bases and 8 bases, with 16 bases remaining between them. This CDR3 spans 14 amino acids. Germline values: CDR1 SGHDT, CDR2 YYEEEE. This CDR3 reads CASSLELVLDEQFF. DNA of the CDR3: TGTGCCAGCAGCCTCGAACTAGTTTTAGATGAGCAGTTCTTC.

The rearrangement joins TRBV5-6 to TRBJ2-1; D is possibly TRBD1 (5 bases). V gave up 1 base and J gave up 2 bases, with 10 bases separating them. In germline, CDR1 is SGHDT, CDR2 YYEEEE. This CDR3 comprises 15 residues. CDR3 sequence (DNA): TGTGCCAGCAGCTTGAACACAGGTCCCTACAATGAGCAGTTCTTC. This translates into CASSLNTGPYNEQFF.

For this clonotype: One junction end disagrees with the germline gene, perhaps due to a read error. The chain links TRBV7-9 to TRBJ2-1; 10 bases map to TRBD2. Per the germline V gene, CDR1 is SEHNR and CDR2 is FQNEAQ (reference sequence). The CDR3 spans 15 residues. The CDR3 DNA reads TGTGCCATCAGCGGGGGGGGTAGCTCCTACAATGAGCAGTTCTTC. Its protein is CAISGGGSSYNEQFF.

The V call is TRBV4-1, the J call TRBJ1-5; weak D call: TRBD1 (5 bases). The CDR3 contains 17 residues. Deletions cut 1 base from V and 2 bases from J, with 15 bases between. Per the germline V gene, CDR1 is MGHRA and CDR2 is YSYEKL. The CDR3 loop reads CASSQVLGDSGNQPQHF. The CDR3 region has the DNA TGCGCCAGCAGCCAAGTGTTGGGGGATAGCGGCAATCAGCCCCAGCATTTT.

This chain joins TRBV30 and TRBJ1-4; tentative D call: TRBD1 (6 bases). In germline, CDR1 is GTSNPN, CDR2 SVGIG (reference sequence). The CDR3 has 12 amino acids. Trimming pared 6 bases from V and 7 bases from J, leaving 12 bases between. The CDR3 loop is CACIEGGEKLFF. As DNA, the CDR3 is TGTGCCTGTATTGAAGGGGGTGAAAAACTGTTTTTT.

Written as DNA, the CDR3 is TGCGCCAGCAGCCACTTGGGGGCAGGAGCCCAAGAGACCCAGTACTTC. It codes for CASSHLGAGAQETQYF. The chain links TRBV4-1 to TRBJ2-5; possible D gene TRBD1, 6 bases. The germline V gene has CDR1 MGHRA and CDR2 YSYEKL. The CDR3 runs to 16 residues. Trimming took 3 bases from V and 1 from J, leaving 15 bases between them.

Written as DNA, the CDR3 is TGCAGTGCTAAACCACCGGGACACGATTGGTACATTCAGTACTTC. It specifies CSAKPPGHDWYIQYF. V and J are TRBV20-1 and TRBJ2-4, with a possible D match to TRBD1 (6 bases). This CDR3 region has 15 residues. CDR1 and CDR2 from the germline V gene are DFQATT and SNEGSKA (reference sequence). Trimming cost V 4 bases and J 8 bases, with 21 bases left between them.

The chain links TRBV7-6 to TRBJ2-2; D gene ambiguous. The V end was cut by 3 bases, the J end by 0 bases, with 5 bases between. The germline gives CDR1 SGHVS, CDR2 FNYEAQ. This CDR3 region has 14 residues. CDR3 nucleotide sequence: TGTGCCAGCAGCTTGACTCCGAACACCGGGGAGCTGTTTTTT. Amino acid sequence: CASSLTPNTGELFF.

J is TRBJ2-1 and V is TRBV30, with 10 nucleotides matching TRBD2. J gave up 6 bases and V 4 bases, and 15 bases lay outside the gene matches. This CDR3 is built from 17 residues. Per germline, CDR1 GTSNPN and CDR2 SVGIG (reference sequence). DNA for the CDR3: TGTGCCTGGACGCCCCTGGCTAGCGGGAGAGAAGGCAATGAGCAGTTCTTC. It yields the protein CAWTPLASGREGNEQFF.

This chain uses TRBV27 with TRBJ2-7, with D possibly being TRBD2 (5 bases). V gave up 8 bases and J gave up 7 bases, with 15 bases separating them. From germline, CDR1 is MNHEY and CDR2 SMNVEV (reference sequence). This CDR3 contains 12 residues. CDR3 bases: TGTGCCAGCGGGCCCCGGGGTGGGGAGCAGTACTTC. Translation: CASGPRGGEQYF.

The rearrangement uses TRBV7-2 and TRBJ2-4, with 7 bases aligning to TRBD1. The CDR3 consists of 14 residues. Germline V gene sequence: CDR1 SGHTA, CDR2 FQGNSA. Trimming removed 5 bases from V and 8 bases from J; junction bases left unmatched: 9. The CDR3 DNA is TGTGCCAGCAGCCCGGGACAGCTGGAGGACATTCAGTACTTC. Protein product: CASSPGQLEDIQYF.